The 14 T cell receptor beta chains given below trace back to one sample, sequenced in a study of shared clonotypes between healthy human individuals. Measured with immunoSEQ multiplex PCR; TCRdb has only the in-frame clones, and not every one. This sample has fewer than 550,000 clones, with over 75% found just once. The sample consisted of PBMCs. These receptors came from a woman in her 40s in good health. Some clones in this sample may be carry-over from other donors' samples.

The chain recombines TRBV5-1 with TRBJ2-7, with 14 bases aligning to TRBD2. CDR3 length equals 15 residues. Trimming removed 4 bases from V and 6 bases from J; junction bases left unmatched: 6. Germline CDR1 is SGHRS and CDR2 is YFSETQ. The CDR3: CASSGGTSGSGEQYF. The CDR3 coding sequence is TGCGCCAGCAGCGGGGGGACTAGCGGGAGTGGCGAGCAGTACTTC.

The chain links TRBV21-1 to TRBJ2-4; TRBD2 is the table's D call, not checked against the DNA. TRBV21-1 is described as a pseudogene. The CDR3 sequence is 15 residues long. CDR3 nucleotide sequence: TGTGCCAGCAGCAAAGTAAGAGGGTGGGAAAACATTCAGTACTTC. This gives the protein CASSKVRGWENIQYF.

This chain links TRBV2 with TRBJ2-1; D is undetermined. The CDR3 length is 14 residues. Trimming pared 7 bases from V and 0 bases from J, leaving 10 bases between. Germline loops: CDR1 SNHLY, CDR2 FYNNEI. The CDR3, as DNA: TGTGCCAGCACGGGCCCGTACTCCTACAATGAGCAGTTCTTC. This encodes CASTGPYSYNEQFF. The full variable domain, its missing parts supplied by reference TRBV2 and TRBJ2-1, is EPEVTQTPSHQVTQMGQEVILRCVPISNHLYFYWYRQILGQKVEFLVSFYNNEISEKSEIFDDQFSVERPDGSNFTLKIRSTKLEDSAMYFCASTGPYSYNEQFFGPGTRLTVL.

The genes are TRBV28 and TRBJ2-1; TRBD2 might be the D (6 bases). Germline V gene sequence: CDR1 MDHEN, CDR2 SYDVKM. The length of the CDR3 is 16 residues. Trimming took off 5 bases at V and 2 bases at J, with 16 bases between the two ends. CDR3 bases: TGTGCCAGCAGTCCTCTCAGTGCGGGGACCTACAATGAGCAGTTCTTC. Encoded protein: CASSPLSAGTYNEQFF.

Of note for this clone: This likely reflects a read error, since a far larger clone is one base away. The genes are TRBV28 and TRBJ2-2, with a possible D match to TRBD1 (5 bases). V was cut by 2 bases and J by 1 base, with 5 bases left in between. This CDR3 spans 14 amino acids. CDR1 and CDR2 from the germline V gene are MDHEN and SYDVKM. The DNA for the CDR3 is TGTGCCAGCAGTTTAACAGGGAACACCGGGGAGCTGTTTTTT. The encoded protein is CASSLTGNTGELFF.

There are a few counts of this clone. The chain employs TRBV4-2 and TRBJ2-2, with D hard to call. Germline lookup yields CDR1 LGHNA and CDR2 YNFKEQ. The CDR3 extends over 15 amino acids. The V and J ends lost 0 bases and 9 bases respectively, with 14 bases between them. CDR3 sequence (DNA): TGTGCCAGCAGCCAAGAAGTCGCCTCACTCCGGGAGCTGTTTTTT. Translation: CASSQEVASLRELFF.

The table lists this clone with a few counts. The V call is TRBV9, the J call TRBJ1-2; D is unresolved. V lost 4 bases, J lost 2 bases, and 15 bases lay in between. CDR3 length: 15 amino acids. Germline V lookup: CDR1 SGDLS, CDR2 YYNGEE. The CDR3 DNA is TGTGCCAGCAGCCCCTCCCAGCGACAAAACTATGGCTACACCTTC. Translated: CASSPSQRQNYGYTF.

CDR3 DNA sequence: TGCGCCAGCAGCTTGGCCCCAGGGGGGAGTGAAAAACTGTTTTTT. This gives the protein CASSLAPGGSEKLFF. This chain links TRBV5-1 with TRBJ1-4; TRBD1 matches 7 bases. The V gene end was trimmed by 0 bases and the J gene end by 7 bases; junction bases not matched to a gene: 6. The V gene's germline CDR1 is SGHRS and CDR2 YFSETQ. The CDR3 runs to 15 residues.

The CDR3 DNA sequence: TGTGCCAGCAGCCCAGCGGGAGGGGAGGGAGAGACCCAGTACTTC. The encoded protein is CASSPAGGEGETQYF. The chain couples TRBV11-3 to TRBJ2-5; 10 bases match TRBD2. Germline CDR1 reads SGHNT; CDR2 reads YENEEA. Trimming cost V 5 bases and J 4 bases; bases outside gene matches: 7. CDR3 length: 15 residues.

The chain uses TRBV2 and TRBJ1-1; 8 bases are shared with TRBD1. The CDR3 has 13 amino acids. The trim removed 6 bases at V and 4 bases at J, leaving 4 bases unmatched. Germline CDR1 reads SNHLY; CDR2 reads FYNNEI. The DNA of the CDR3 is TGTGCCAGCAGCGCGGACAGGGCCACTGAAGCTTTCTTT. Its protein is CASSADRATEAFF.

This clone occurred a few times. V and J are TRBV28 and TRBJ2-1; D remains unclear. V gave up 6 bases and J gave up 3 bases, with 9 bases separating them. The CDR3 has 13 amino acids. Germline V gives CDR1 MDHEN, CDR2 SYDVKM. CDR3 DNA: TGTGCCAGCAGGACTGACGACTACAATGAGCAGTTCTTC. Its translation is CASRTDDYNEQFF.

The V call is TRBV5-5, the J call TRBJ2-1, with 10 bases that match TRBD1. The junction had 9 bases not matched to a gene; V was cut back by 5 bases and J by 7 bases. Looked up from germline, CDR1 is SGHKS and CDR2 is YYEKEE (reference sequence). The CDR3 runs 15 residues. The CDR3 loop is CASRPGTGVVNEQFF. For the CDR3, the DNA is TGTGCCAGCAGACCAGGGACAGGGGTAGTTAATGAGCAGTTCTTC.

This clone was seen a few times. The V gene is TRBV5-4, the J gene TRBJ1-1, with D hard to call. CDR3 length: 14 amino acids. V was shortened by 0 bases and J by 0 bases, with 6 bases between the two germline ends. Germline CDR1 reads SGHNT; CDR2 reads YYREEE (reference sequence). In DNA form, the CDR3 reads TGTGCCAGCAGCTTGGGACTGCTGAACACTGAAGCTTTCTTT. This encodes CASSLGLLNTEAFF.

This chain links TRBV7-3 with TRBJ2-3; TRBD2 agrees at 10 bases. The CDR3 is made up of 16 amino acids. Trimming removed 5 bases from V and 5 bases from J; junction bases left unmatched: 10. The V gene's germline CDR1 is SGHTA and CDR2 FQGTGA. The CDR3 DNA reads as TGTGCCAGCAGCCCCCTAGCGGGAGTTTTAGGAGATACGCAGTATTTT. Its protein product is CASSPLAGVLGDTQYF.